This TCR beta chain was captured in a study of CD8 T cells in ankylosing spondylitis. TCRdb redid the calling of the 5' RACE reads with MiXCR, one entry per CDR3 protein. The table shows about 250,000 distinct CDR3 sequences, with 32% occurring only once. This CDR3 contains 17 residues. The germline V and J ends were trimmed by 0 bases and 2 bases, with 20 bases remaining between them. Germline-derived CDR1 and CDR2 are DFQATT and SNEGSKA (reference sequence). The sequenced sample consisted of blood, either unsorted or a sorted T cell fraction (not recorded which). This sequence joins TRBV20-1 and TRBJ2-7; TRBD1 is a possible D gene (5 bases). This sequence originates from a male donor with ankylosing spondylitis or in good health (not recorded which). Here the CDR3 reads CSARDDLLGRTTYEQYF. DNA for the CDR3: TGCAGTGCTAGAGATGACTTGTTGGGGCGGACAACCTACGAGCAGTACTTC.